Each of the 15 T cell receptor beta chains below was sequenced from the same sample in a study of control samples from healthy donors and cancer patients. Clones were sequenced by immunoSEQ multiplex PCR, and TCRdb holds only the in-frame ones, with some missing. The profile shows 100,000 to 150,000 clones, 90% of them singletons. The sequenced sample was blood. The receptors here all came from a man between 18 and 35 years old in good health.

The gene calls are TRBV7-2 and TRBJ1-4; D is uncertain. CDR1 and CDR2 (germline): SGHTA, FQGNSA. The CDR3 has 13 residues. Deletions cut 4 bases from V and 7 bases from J, with 10 bases between. In DNA form, the CDR3 reads TGTGCCAGCAGCTCATATGACCTTGAAAAACTGTTTTTT. The encoded protein is CASSSYDLEKLFF.

This chain connects TRBV7-2 to TRBJ2-2; D is undetermined. The ends were cut back, 5 bases at V and 6 bases at J, with 10 bases in the middle. Germline CDR1 reads SGHTA; CDR2 reads FQGNSA. The CDR3 covers 13 residues. Here the CDR3 DNA reads TGTGCCAGCAGCGAAAACTATCCCGGGGAGCTGTTTTTT. It yields the protein CASSENYPGELFF.

This rearrangement joins TRBV30 to TRBJ2-3; perhaps TRBD2 as D (6 bases). The V end was cut by 3 bases, the J end by 0 bases, with 13 bases between. The CDR3 spans 15 residues. The germline gives CDR1 GTSNPN, CDR2 SVGIG (reference sequence). For the CDR3, the DNA is TGTGCCTGGAGCGCTACGGGGGATAGCACAGATACGCAGTATTTT. As protein: CAWSATGDSTDTQYF.

The gene calls are TRBV24-1 and TRBJ2-1; D may be TRBD2 (5 bases). V was shortened by 1 base and J by 5 bases, with 8 bases between the two germline ends. The germline CDR1 and CDR2 sequences are KGHDR and SFDVKD. The CDR3 contains 14 residues. CDR3 in DNA: TGTGCCACCAGTGATTTAGGACTCAACAATGAGCAGTTCTTC. This codes for CATSDLGLNNEQFF.

The V call is TRBV19, the J call TRBJ1-2; TRBD1 matches at 7 bases. This CDR3 contains 13 residues. Germline V gives CDR1 LNHDA, CDR2 SQIVND (reference sequence). Germline trimming cut 5 bases from V and 6 bases from J; bases unmatched to any gene: 6. CDR3 sequence reads: CASSSTGKDGYTF. The CDR3 region has the DNA TGTGCCAGTAGTTCGACAGGGAAAGATGGCTACACCTTC.

This sequence joins TRBV6-5 and TRBJ2-6; D is unresolved. Trimming pared 6 bases from V and 4 bases from J, leaving 10 bases between. Germline CDR1 and CDR2: MNHEY and SVGAGI. The length of the CDR3 is 14 residues. CDR3 protein: CASRGVGGANVLTF. Written as DNA, the CDR3 is TGTGCCAGCAGGGGCGTGGGAGGGGCCAACGTCCTGACTTTC.

The chain couples TRBV19 to TRBJ2-3, with TRBD1 matching over 7 bases. The CDR3 is made up of 16 amino acids. Germline V gene sequence: CDR1 LNHDA, CDR2 SQIVND (reference sequence). V was clipped by 4 bases and J by 2 bases; unmatched bases: 9. CDR3: CASSNIQGRHTDTQYF. CDR3 sequence (DNA): TGTGCCAGTAGTAACATACAGGGGCGCCACACAGATACGCAGTATTTT.

This chain joins TRBV5-3 and TRBJ2-7; D possibly corresponds to TRBD1 (5 bases). TRBV5-3 is classed as an ORF, of uncertain function. The V end was cut by 0 bases, the J end by 3 bases, with 19 bases between. The CDR3 runs 17 residues. The CDR3: CARSLVARGHQGYEQYF. The CDR3 DNA follows: TGTGCCAGAAGCTTGGTCGCGCGAGGACACCAGGGCTACGAGCAGTACTTC.

In DNA, the CDR3 is TGCGCCAGCAGCCAGCAGCGGACTAGTCGGAATGAGCAGTTCTTC. It yields the protein CASSQQRTSRNEQFF. This chain links TRBV4-3 with TRBJ2-1; 7 bases line up with TRBD2. The V gene's germline CDR1 is LGHNA and CDR2 YSLEER. J gave up 7 bases and V 3 bases, and 9 bases lay outside the gene matches. The CDR3 sequence is 15 residues long.

This clone was seen a few times. The chain recombines TRBV6-1 with TRBJ1-5; D gene ambiguous. Germline V gene data show CDR1 as MNHNS and CDR2 as SASEGT. This CDR3 is 14 amino acids long. V was clipped by 5 bases and J by 5 bases, with 13 bases between them. The CDR3 loop reads CASSSHGSDQPQHF. In DNA, the CDR3 is TGTGCCAGCAGTTCTCACGGTTCGGATCAGCCCCAGCATTTT.

The V gene is TRBV4-1, the J gene TRBJ1-2; maybe TRBD1 (6 bases). The germline gives CDR1 MGHRA, CDR2 YSYEKL. Between the trimmed V and J ends, which lost 4 bases and 2 bases, there was a span of 17 bases. This CDR3 contains 16 residues. In DNA form, the CDR3 reads TGCGCCAGCAGCCCTATGGTAGGGGGACGCAACTATGGCTACACCTTC. Its translation: CASSPMVGGRNYGYTF.

The chain carries TRBV9 and TRBJ1-5, with 7 bases fitting TRBD1. Trimming cost V 5 bases and J 4 bases; bases outside gene matches: 6. Looked up from germline, CDR1 is SGDLS and CDR2 is YYNGEE. This CDR3 has 14 residues. Here the CDR3 DNA reads TGTGCCAGCAGTCTTGGGACAGAGAATCAGCCCCAGCATTTT. Translated, it gives CASSLGTENQPQHF.

This rearrangement joins TRBV5-4 to TRBJ2-3; 14 bases align to TRBD2. J was trimmed by 5 bases and V by 4 bases; bases with no gene match: 9. This CDR3 contains 17 residues. Germline V CDR1 and CDR2: SGHNT, YYREEE (reference sequence). The CDR3 loop is CASSPGLAGVDIDTQYF. In nucleotides, the CDR3 is TGTGCCAGCAGCCCGGGACTAGCGGGAGTGGATATAGATACGCAGTATTTT.

This clone appeared once. J is TRBJ2-2 and V is TRBV4-1; TRBD2 agrees at 7 bases. V lost 1 base and J lost 5; bases outside the gene matches: 4. Germline loops: CDR1 MGHRA, CDR2 YSYEKL. The CDR3 contains 15 residues. The CDR3 reads CASSQGRTRTGELFF. DNA for the CDR3: TGCGCCAGCAGCCAAGGGCGGACTAGGACCGGGGAGCTGTTTTTT.

The sample holds a few counts of this clone. The chain combines TRBV10-2 with TRBJ2-7, with D possibly being TRBD1 (5 bases). The germline gives CDR1 WSHSY, CDR2 SAAADI. V was pared by 7 bases and J by 6 bases, with 13 bases between. The CDR3 extends over 12 amino acids. DNA for the CDR3: TGCGCCAGCACTGGCCCAGGGTCCGAGCAGTACTTC. This translates into CASTGPGSEQYF.